The T cell receptor (beta chain) described here comes from a study of sequential checkpoint blockade in melanoma. The wider study: About 89 pretreatment tumor DNA samples were TCRβ immunosequenced. About two dozen patients had tumor biopsies before treatment and at week 13. Whole-study results and caveats: Tumor T-cell fraction and clonality correlated with PD-L1 and CD8+ counts.

Regarding treatment: randomized to nivolumab then ipilimumab (arm A) or the reverse (arm B). Patients had received no earlier DNA-damaging chemotherapy. Data came from immunoSEQ multiplex PCR; TCRdb stores just in-frame clones and leaves some out. This sample has about 37,000 clones, with roughly 32% found just once. Germline values: CDR1 MNHGY, CDR2 SAAAGT. The CDR3 totals 15 residues. The junction had 10 bases not matched to a gene; V was cut back by 6 bases and J by 10 bases. On this clone itself: Its target is unknown.

Sequenced material: tumor tissue (inferred from file names), taken from a patient given nivolumab and ipilimumab in sequence. This clonotype originated in a human donor with melanoma. The chain uses TRBV6-8 and TRBJ1-6, with TRBD1 matching 9 bases. The chain's CDR3 is CASRFRGQGNSPLHF. CDR3 nucleotides: TGTGCCAGCAGGTTCAGAGGACAGGGGAACTCACCCCTCCACTTT.